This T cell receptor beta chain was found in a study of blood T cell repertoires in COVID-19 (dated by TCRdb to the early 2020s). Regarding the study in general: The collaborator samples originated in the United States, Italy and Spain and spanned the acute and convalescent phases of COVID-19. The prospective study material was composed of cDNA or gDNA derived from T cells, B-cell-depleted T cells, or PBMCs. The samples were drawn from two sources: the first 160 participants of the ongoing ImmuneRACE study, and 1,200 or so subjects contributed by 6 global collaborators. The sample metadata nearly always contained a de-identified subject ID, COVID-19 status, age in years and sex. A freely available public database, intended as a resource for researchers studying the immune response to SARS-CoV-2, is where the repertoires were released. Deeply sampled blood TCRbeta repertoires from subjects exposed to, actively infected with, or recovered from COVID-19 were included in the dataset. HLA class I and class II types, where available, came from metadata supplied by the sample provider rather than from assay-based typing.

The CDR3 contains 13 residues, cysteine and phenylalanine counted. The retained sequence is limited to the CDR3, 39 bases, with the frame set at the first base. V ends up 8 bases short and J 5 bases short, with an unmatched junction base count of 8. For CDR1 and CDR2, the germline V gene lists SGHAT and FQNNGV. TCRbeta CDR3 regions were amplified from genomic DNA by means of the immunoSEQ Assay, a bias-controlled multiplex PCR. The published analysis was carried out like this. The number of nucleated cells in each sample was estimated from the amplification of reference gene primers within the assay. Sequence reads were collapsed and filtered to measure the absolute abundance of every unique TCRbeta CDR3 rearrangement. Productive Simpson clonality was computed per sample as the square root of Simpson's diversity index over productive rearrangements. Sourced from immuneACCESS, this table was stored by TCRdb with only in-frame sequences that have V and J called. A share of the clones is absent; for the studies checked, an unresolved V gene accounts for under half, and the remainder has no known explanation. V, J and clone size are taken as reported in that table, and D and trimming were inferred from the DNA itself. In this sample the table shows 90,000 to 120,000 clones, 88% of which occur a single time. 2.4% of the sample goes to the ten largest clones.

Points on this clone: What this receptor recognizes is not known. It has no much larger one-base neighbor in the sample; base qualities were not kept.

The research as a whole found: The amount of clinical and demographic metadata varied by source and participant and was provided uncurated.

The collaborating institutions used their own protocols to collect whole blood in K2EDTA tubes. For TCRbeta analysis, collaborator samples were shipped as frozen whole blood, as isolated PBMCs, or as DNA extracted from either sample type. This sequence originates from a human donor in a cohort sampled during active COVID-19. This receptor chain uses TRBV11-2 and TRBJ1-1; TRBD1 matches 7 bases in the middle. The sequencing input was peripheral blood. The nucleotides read TGTGCCAGCCATACAGGGGTGGGAACTGAAGCTTTCTTT. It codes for CASHTGVGTEAFF. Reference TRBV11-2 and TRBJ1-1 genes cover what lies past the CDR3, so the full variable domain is EAGVAQSPRYKIIEKRQSVAFWCNPISGHATLYWYQQILGQGPKLLIQFQNNGVVDDSQLPKDRFSAERLKGVDSTLKIQPAKLEDSAVYLCASHTGVGTEAFFGQGTRLTVV.